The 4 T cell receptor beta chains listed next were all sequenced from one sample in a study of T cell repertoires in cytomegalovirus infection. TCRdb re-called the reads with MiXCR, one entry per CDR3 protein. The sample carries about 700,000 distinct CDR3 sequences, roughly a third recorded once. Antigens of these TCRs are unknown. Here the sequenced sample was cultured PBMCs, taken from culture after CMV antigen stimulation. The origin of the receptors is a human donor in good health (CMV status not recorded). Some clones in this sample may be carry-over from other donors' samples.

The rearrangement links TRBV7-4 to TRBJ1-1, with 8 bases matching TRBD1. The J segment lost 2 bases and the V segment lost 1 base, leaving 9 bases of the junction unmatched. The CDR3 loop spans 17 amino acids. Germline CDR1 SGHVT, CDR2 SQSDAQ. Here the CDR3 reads CASSLEAGGASNTEAFF. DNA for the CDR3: TGTGCCAGCAGCTTAGAAGCAGGGGGCGCTTCTAACACTGAAGCTTTCTTT.

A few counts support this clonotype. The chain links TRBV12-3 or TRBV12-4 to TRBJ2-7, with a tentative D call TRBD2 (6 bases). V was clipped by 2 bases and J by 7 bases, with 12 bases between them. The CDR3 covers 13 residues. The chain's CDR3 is CASSLMRDSEQYF. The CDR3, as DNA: TGTGCCAGCAGTTTAATGCGGGACTCGGAGCAGTACTTC.

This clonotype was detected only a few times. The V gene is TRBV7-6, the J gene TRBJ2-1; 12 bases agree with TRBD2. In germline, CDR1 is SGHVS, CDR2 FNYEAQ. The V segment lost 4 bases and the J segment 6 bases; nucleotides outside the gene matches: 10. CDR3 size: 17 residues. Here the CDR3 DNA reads TGTGCCAGCAGCTCCCCCTCTAGCGGGAGGGCCAGCAATGAGCAGTTCTTC. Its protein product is CASSSPSSGRASNEQFF. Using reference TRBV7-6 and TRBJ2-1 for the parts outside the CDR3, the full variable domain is GAGVSQSPRYKVTKRGQDVALRCDPISGHVSLYWYRQALGQGPEFLTYFNYEAQQDKSGLPNDRFSAERPEGSISTLTIQRTEQRDSAMYRCASSSPSSGRASNEQFFGPGTRLTVL.

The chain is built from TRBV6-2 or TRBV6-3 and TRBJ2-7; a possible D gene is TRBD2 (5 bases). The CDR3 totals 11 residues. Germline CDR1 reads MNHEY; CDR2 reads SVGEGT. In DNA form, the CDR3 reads TGTGCAACTGGACTCACCTACGAGCAGTACTTC. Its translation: CATGLTYEQYF.